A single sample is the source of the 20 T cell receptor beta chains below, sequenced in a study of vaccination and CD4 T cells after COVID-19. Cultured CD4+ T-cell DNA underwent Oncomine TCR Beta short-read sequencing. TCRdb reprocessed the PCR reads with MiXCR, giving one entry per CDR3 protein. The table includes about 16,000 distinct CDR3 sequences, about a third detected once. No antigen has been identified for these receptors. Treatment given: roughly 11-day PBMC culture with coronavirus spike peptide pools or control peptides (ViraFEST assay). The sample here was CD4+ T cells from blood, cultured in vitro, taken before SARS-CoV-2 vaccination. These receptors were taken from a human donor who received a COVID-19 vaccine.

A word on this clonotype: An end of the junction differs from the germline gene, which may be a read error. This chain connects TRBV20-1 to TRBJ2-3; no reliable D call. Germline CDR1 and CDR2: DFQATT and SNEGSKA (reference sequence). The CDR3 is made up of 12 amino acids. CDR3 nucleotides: TGCAGTGCTAGAGAGGCGGCAGATAGGCAGTATTTT. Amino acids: CSAREAADRQYF.

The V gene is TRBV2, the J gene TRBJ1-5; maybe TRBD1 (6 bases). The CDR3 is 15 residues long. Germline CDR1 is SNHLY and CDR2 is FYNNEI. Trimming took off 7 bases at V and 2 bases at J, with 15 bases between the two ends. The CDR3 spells CASNLGGGGNQPQHF. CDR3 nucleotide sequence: TGTGCCAGCAACCTCGGGGGGGGCGGCAATCAGCCCCAGCATTTT.

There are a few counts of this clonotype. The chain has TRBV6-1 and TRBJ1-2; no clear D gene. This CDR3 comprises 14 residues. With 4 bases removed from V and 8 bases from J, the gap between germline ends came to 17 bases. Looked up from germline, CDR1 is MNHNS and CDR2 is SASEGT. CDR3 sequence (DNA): TGTGCCAGCAGTGTGGGCCCGCAAGGTATAGGCTACACCTTC. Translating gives CASSVGPQGIGYTF.

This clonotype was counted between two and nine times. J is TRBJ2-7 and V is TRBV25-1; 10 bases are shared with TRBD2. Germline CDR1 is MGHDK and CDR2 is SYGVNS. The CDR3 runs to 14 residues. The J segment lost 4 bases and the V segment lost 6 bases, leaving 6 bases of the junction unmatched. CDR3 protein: CASSSSGGTYEQYF. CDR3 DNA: TGTGCCAGCAGCTCTAGCGGGGGCACGTACGAGCAGTACTTC.

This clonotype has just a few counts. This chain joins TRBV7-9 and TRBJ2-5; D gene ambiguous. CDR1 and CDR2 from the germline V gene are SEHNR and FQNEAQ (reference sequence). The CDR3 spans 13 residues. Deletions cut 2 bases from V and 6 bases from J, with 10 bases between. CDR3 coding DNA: TGTGCCAGCAGCTTATACGGCGCGAAGACCCAGTACTTC. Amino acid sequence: CASSLYGAKTQYF. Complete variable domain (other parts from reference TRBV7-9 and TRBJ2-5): DTGVSQNPRHKITKRGQNVTFRCDPISEHNRLYWYRQTLGQGPEFLTYFQNEAQLEKSRLLSDRFSAERPKGSFSTLEIQRTEQGDSAMYLCASSLYGAKTQYFGPGTRLLVL.

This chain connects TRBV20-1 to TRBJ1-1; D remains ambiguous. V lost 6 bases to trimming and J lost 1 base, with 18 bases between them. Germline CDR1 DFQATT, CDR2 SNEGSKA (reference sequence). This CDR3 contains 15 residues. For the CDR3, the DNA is TGCAGTGCCCCCTGGATCGGGATGGCGAACACTGAAGCTTTCTTT. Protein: CSAPWIGMANTEAFF.

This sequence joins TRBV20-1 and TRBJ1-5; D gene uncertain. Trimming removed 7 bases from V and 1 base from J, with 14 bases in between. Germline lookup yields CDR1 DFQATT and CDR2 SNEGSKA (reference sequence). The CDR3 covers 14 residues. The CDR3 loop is CSVLDRLSNQPQHF. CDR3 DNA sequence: TGCAGTGTTCTGGACCGACTGAGCAATCAGCCCCAGCATTTT.

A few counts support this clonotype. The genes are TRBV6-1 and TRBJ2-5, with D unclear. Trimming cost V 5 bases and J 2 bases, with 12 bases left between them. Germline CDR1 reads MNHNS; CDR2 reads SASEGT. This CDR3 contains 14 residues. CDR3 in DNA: TGTGCCAGCAGTATTAACACGGAGCAAGAGACCCAGTACTTC. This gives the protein CASSINTEQETQYF.

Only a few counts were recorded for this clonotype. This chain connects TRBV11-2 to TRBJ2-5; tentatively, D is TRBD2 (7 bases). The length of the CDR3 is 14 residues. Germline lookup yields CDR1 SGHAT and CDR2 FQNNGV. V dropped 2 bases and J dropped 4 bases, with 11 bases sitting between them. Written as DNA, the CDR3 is TGTGCCAGCAGCTTACATCGGGGGGCAGAGACCCAGTACTTC. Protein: CASSLHRGAETQYF.

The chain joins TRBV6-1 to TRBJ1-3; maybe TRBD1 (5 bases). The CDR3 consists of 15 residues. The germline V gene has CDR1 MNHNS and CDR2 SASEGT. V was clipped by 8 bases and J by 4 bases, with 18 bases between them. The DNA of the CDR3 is TGTGCCAGCGCTTACGGGGACTCCTCCGGAAACACCATATATTTT. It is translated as CASAYGDSSGNTIYF.

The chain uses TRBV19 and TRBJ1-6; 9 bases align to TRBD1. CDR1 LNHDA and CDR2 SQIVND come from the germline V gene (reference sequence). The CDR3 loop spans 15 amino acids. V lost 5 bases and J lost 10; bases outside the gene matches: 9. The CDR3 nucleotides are TGTGCCAGTAGTCCACGGACAGGGGTGAGGTCACCCCTCCACTTT. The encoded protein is CASSPRTGVRSPLHF.

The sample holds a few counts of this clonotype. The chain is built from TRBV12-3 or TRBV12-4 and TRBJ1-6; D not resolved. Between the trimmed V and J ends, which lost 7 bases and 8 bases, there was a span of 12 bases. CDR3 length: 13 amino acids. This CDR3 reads CASTLIGDSPLHF. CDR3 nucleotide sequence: TGTGCCAGCACCCTCATCGGGGATTCACCCCTCCACTTT.

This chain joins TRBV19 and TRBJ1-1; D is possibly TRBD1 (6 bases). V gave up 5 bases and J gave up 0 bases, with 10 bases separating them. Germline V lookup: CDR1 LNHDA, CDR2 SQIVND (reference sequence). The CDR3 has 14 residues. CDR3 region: CASSQTGLNTEAFF. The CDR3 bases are TGTGCCAGTAGTCAGACAGGCTTGAACACTGAAGCTTTCTTT.

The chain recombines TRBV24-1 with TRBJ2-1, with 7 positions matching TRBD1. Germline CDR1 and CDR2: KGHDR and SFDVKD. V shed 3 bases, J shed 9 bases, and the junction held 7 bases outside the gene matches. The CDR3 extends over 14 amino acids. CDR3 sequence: CATSDNRGRGEQFF. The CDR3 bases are TGTGCCACCAGTGATAACAGGGGAAGGGGTGAGCAGTTCTTC.

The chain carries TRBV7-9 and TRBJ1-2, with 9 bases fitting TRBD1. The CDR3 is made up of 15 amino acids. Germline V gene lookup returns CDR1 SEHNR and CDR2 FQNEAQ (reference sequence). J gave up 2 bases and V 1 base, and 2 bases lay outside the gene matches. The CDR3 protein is CASSLEQGANYGYTF. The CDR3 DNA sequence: TGTGCCAGCAGCTTAGAACAGGGGGCGAACTATGGCTACACCTTC.

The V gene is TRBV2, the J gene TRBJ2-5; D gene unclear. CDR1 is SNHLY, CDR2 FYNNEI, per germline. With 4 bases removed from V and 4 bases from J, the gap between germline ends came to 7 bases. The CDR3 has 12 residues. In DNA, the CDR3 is TGTGCCAGCAGTGCCGAGATAGAGACCCAGTACTTC. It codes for CASSAEIETQYF.

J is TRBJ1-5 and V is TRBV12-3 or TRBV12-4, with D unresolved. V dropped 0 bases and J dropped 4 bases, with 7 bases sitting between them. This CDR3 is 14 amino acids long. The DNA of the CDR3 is TGTGCCAGCAGTTTAGCGACGGGTAATCAGCCCCAGCATTTT. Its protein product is CASSLATGNQPQHF.

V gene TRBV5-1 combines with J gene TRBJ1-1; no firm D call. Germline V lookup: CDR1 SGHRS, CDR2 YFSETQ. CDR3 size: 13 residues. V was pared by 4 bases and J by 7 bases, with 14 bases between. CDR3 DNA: TGCGCCAGCAGCGATGGGCCCCTCGGTGAAGCTTTCTTT. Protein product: CASSDGPLGEAFF.

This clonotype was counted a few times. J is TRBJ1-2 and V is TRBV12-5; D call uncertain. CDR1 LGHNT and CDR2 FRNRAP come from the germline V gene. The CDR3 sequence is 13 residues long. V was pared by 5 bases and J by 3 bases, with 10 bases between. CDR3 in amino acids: CASGEGTYYGYTF. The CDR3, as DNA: TGTGCTAGTGGTGAGGGAACGTACTATGGCTACACCTTC.

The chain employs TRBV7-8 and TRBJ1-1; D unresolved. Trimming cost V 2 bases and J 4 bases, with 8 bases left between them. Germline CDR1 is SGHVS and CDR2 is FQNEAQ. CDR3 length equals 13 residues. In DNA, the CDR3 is TGTGCCAGCAGCTTAAAACGTAGCACTGAAGCTTTCTTT. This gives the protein CASSLKRSTEAFF.